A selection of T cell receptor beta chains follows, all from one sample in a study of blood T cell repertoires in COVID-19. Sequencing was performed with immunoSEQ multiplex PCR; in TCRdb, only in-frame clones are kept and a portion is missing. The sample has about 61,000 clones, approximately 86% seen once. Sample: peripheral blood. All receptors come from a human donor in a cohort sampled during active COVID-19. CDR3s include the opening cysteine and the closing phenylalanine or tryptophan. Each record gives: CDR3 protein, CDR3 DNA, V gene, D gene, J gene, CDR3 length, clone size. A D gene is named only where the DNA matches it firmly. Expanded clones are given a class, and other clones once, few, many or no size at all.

CASSKLAGGHTDTQYF,TGTGCCAGCAGCAAATTAGCGGGAGGGCACACAGATACGCAGTATTTT,TRBV7-9,TRBD2,TRBJ2-3,16,medium-sized
CASSLSGGNIQYF,TGCGCCAGCAGCTTGTCAGGGGGAAACATTCAGTACTTC,TRBV5-1,TRBD1,TRBJ2-4,13,NA
CASSTGVQETQYF,TGTGCCAGCTCAACAGGAGTCCAAGAGACCCAGTACTTC,TRBV18,NA,TRBJ2-5,13,NA
CASSLRVAGPSTDTQYF,TGTGCCAGCAGCTTAAGAGTAGCGGGACCCAGCACAGATACGCAGTATTTT,TRBV7-3,TRBD2,TRBJ2-3,17,NA
CASSVDSRGELFF,TGTGCCAGCAGCGTAGACAGTCGCGGGGAGCTGTTTTTT,TRBV9,NA,TRBJ2-2,13,once
CASSPGSKDYEQYF,TGTGCCAGCAGCCCCGGGTCGAAGGACTACGAGCAGTACTTC,TRBV7-9,NA,TRBJ2-7,14,NA
CASTPWGMNTEAFF,TGTGCCAGCACCCCATGGGGCATGAACACTGAAGCTTTCTTT,TRBV27,NA,TRBJ1-1,14,NA
CATSDTGVPQETQYF,TGTGCCACCAGTGATACCGGGGTCCCACAAGAGACCCAGTACTTC,TRBV24-1,NA,TRBJ2-5,15,NA
CASSHTDSSNQPQHF,TGTGCCAGCTCACACACAGACAGTAGCAATCAGCCCCAGCATTTT,TRBV18,NA,TRBJ1-5,15,NA
CASSFREGSGWPQHF,TGTGCCAGCAGTTTCCGGGAGGGGTCTGGTTGGCCCCAGCATTTT,TRBV27,NA,TRBJ1-5,15,NA
CASSLEAAGKPYEQYF,TGTGCCAGCAGCTTAGAAGCGGCAGGCAAGCCCTACGAGCAGTACTTC,TRBV11-2,NA,TRBJ2-7,16,NA
CASSRGEGAADYTF,TGTGCCAGCAGTCGGGGTGAGGGGGCGGCTGATTACACCTTC,TRBV2,TRBD1,TRBJ1-2,14,NA
CASGDFRGLAGDKTQYF,TGTGCCAGCGGCGATTTTAGGGGACTAGCGGGAGACAAGACCCAGTACTTC,TRBV5-4,TRBD2,TRBJ2-5,17,NA
CASSFLSGANVLTF,TGTGCCAGCAGTTTCTTATCTGGGGCCAACGTCCTGACTTTC,TRBV6-5,NA,TRBJ2-6,14,NA
CASSVHPGLAGDYEQYF,TGTGCCAGCAGCGTACACCCGGGACTAGCGGGAGACTACGAGCAGTACTTC,TRBV7-8,TRBD2,TRBJ2-7,17,NA
CASSLGQPTLHF,TGTGCCAGCAGTCTGGGACAGCCAACCCTCCACTTT,TRBV28,TRBD1,TRBJ1-6,12,NA
CASTGGRREFRTGELFF,TGTGCCAGCACGGGAGGGCGGCGGGAGTTCAGGACCGGGGAGCTGTTTTTT,TRBV5-6,TRBD2,TRBJ2-2,17,NA
CASTTVTGGEKLFF,TGTGCCAGCACCACAGTGACAGGGGGGGAAAAACTGTTTTTT,TRBV11-2,TRBD1,TRBJ1-4,14,NA